The T cell receptor (beta chain) under discussion was sequenced for a study of T cell changes during pregnancy in multiple sclerosis. V was clipped by 7 bases and J by 4 bases, with 14 bases between them. CDR3 length equals 14 residues. Germline loops: CDR1 SGHAT, CDR2 FQNNGV. Generated by immunoSEQ multiplex PCR, the TCRdb table keeps only in-frame clones and is missing some. The sample holds 25,000 to 30,000 clones; 89% are singletons and the top ten take 0.6% to 0.85%. This material consisted of CD4+ T cells from peripheral blood mononuclear cells, taken in the second trimester of pregnancy. The chain links TRBV11-2 to TRBJ1-3, with D tentatively TRBD1 (6 bases). This sequence was found in a female donor with multiple sclerosis, enrolled in a pregnancy study. DNA for the CDR3: TGTGCCAGCACCCTTACAGGGTCAGGAAACACCATATATTTT. Translated, it gives CASTLTGSGNTIYF.